The 21 T cell receptor beta chains presented below share a single source sample, sequenced in a study of CD8 T cells in Susac syndrome. The RNA, roughly 0.5 to 1 ug, was put through reverse transcription using random hexamers. TCRdb independently ran MiXCR on the immunoSEQ multiplex PCR reads; one entry per CDR3 protein. The repertoire has around 190,000 distinct CDR3 sequences, 93% of them found once; the top ten carry 0.095% to 0.12%. Sequences were obtained from CD4+ T cells from PBMCs. Receptors were obtained from a human donor in good health.

The chain recombines TRBV19 with TRBJ1-5; 8 nucleotides match TRBD1. The J segment lost 6 bases and the V segment lost 6 bases, leaving 4 bases of the junction unmatched. CDR1 is LNHDA, CDR2 SQIVND, per germline (reference sequence). The length of the CDR3 is 13 residues. The CDR3 DNA reads as TGTGCCAGTAGCCAGGGGGCAGGTCAGCCCCAGCATTTT. This encodes CASSQGAGQPQHF.

The rearrangement joins TRBV3-1 to TRBJ1-2, with TRBD1 identical over 9 bases. Per the germline V gene, CDR1 is LGHDT and CDR2 is YNNKEL (reference sequence). J gave up 8 bases and V 5 bases, and 9 bases lay outside the gene matches. This CDR3 comprises 14 residues. The CDR3 spells CASSKDRGALGYTF. CDR3 nucleotides: TGTGCCAGCAGCAAGGACAGGGGAGCCCTCGGCTACACCTTC. The variable domain in full, with the rest retrieved from reference TRBV3-1 and TRBJ1-2, is DTAVSQTPKYLVTQMGNDKSIKCEQNLGHDTMYWYKQDSKKFLKIMFSYNNKELIINETVPNRFSPKSPDKAHLNLHINSLELGDSAVYFCASSKDRGALGYTFGSGTRLTVV.

The chain has TRBV27 and TRBJ1-5; perhaps TRBD1 as D (5 bases). Trimming removed 8 bases from V and 5 bases from J, with 19 bases in between. From germline, CDR1 is MNHEY and CDR2 SMNVEV (reference sequence). This CDR3 is 15 amino acids long. The CDR3, as DNA: TGTGCCAGCGGGGCCCTGGGGTTTAAAGATCAGCCCCAGCATTTT. This encodes CASGALGFKDQPQHF.

The chain employs TRBV6-1 and TRBJ2-7; TRBD1 agrees at 7 bases. Per the germline V gene, CDR1 is MNHNS and CDR2 is SASEGT. After removal of 6 bases from V and 5 bases from J, the junction contained 13 bases not matched to a gene. This CDR3 is built from 15 residues. CDR3 in amino acids: CASRADRALPHEQYV. CDR3 DNA: TGTGCCAGCAGGGCCGACAGGGCCCTTCCCCACGAGCAGTACGTC.

V gene TRBV7-2 combines with J gene TRBJ2-7; TRBD2 is a possible D gene (7 bases). Trimming shortened V by 6 bases and J by 7 bases, and 19 bases separated the two germline ends. The CDR3 is 14 residues long. Germline V gene lookup returns CDR1 SGHTA and CDR2 FQGNSA. CDR3 residues: CASSRSRGAFEQYF. The CDR3 nucleotides are TGTGCCAGCAGTCGATCTCGGGGGGCGTTTGAGCAGTACTTC. Complete variable domain (other parts from reference TRBV7-2 and TRBJ2-7): GAGVSQSPSNKVTEKGKDVELRCDPISGHTALYWYRQSLGQGLEFLIYFQGNSAPDKSGLPSDRFSAERTGGSVSTLTIQRTQQEDSAVYLCASSRSRGAFEQYFGPGTRLTVT.

In its sample, this clonotype was seen once. The gene calls are TRBV5-1 and TRBJ2-7; 11 bases are a match to TRBD2. The CDR3 has 16 residues. V lost 4 bases to trimming and J lost 3 bases; unmatched junction nucleotides: 9. The germline gives CDR1 SGHRS, CDR2 YFSETQ. The CDR3 protein is CASSVGLAGSGYEQYF. The CDR3 nucleotides read TGCGCCAGCAGCGTCGGACTAGCGGGTTCGGGCTACGAGCAGTACTTC.

This rearrangement joins TRBV6-1 to TRBJ1-3; no firm D call. Trimming took off 5 bases at V and 8 bases at J, with 13 bases between the two ends. Germline V lookup: CDR1 MNHNS, CDR2 SASEGT. This CDR3 contains 13 residues. This CDR3 is CASSLERADTIYF. The CDR3 region has the DNA TGTGCCAGCAGTCTTGAAAGGGCTGACACCATATATTTT.

The chain couples TRBV3-1 to TRBJ2-3; 9 bases are shared with TRBD1. Trimming took 2 bases from V and 5 from J; bases not matched to a gene: 8. The germline gives CDR1 LGHDT, CDR2 YNNKEL (reference sequence). This CDR3 spans 16 amino acids. CDR3 in amino acids: CASSQPRTGVGDTQYF. In DNA form, the CDR3 reads TGTGCCAGCAGCCAACCCCGGACAGGGGTAGGAGATACGCAGTATTTT.

This clonotype was seen a handful of times. V and J are TRBV25-1 and TRBJ1-2; D not resolved. The CDR3 spans 13 residues. In germline, CDR1 is MGHDK, CDR2 SYGVNS. Trimming stripped 6 bases from V and 8 bases from J, with 16 bases between. The CDR3 is CASSAGTKRGYTF. As DNA, the CDR3 is TGTGCCAGCAGCGCCGGCACAAAGCGGGGCTACACCTTC.

This CDR3 is CSVGQLTDTQYF. In DNA, the CDR3 is TGCAGCGTTGGACAGCTCACAGATACGCAGTATTTT. The chain joins TRBV29-1 to TRBJ2-3, with D perhaps matching TRBD1 (5 bases). Looked up from germline, CDR1 is SQVTM and CDR2 is ANQGSEA. V was cut by 4 bases and J by 2 bases, with 7 bases left in between. The CDR3 contains 12 residues.

The chain is built from TRBV20-1 and TRBJ2-1; 9 bases are a match to TRBD1. Germline CDR1 is DFQATT and CDR2 is SNEGSKA (reference sequence). The CDR3 consists of 12 residues. The CDR3 region has the DNA TGCGGGACCGGGACAGGGTTTAATGAGCAGTTCTTC. This sequence encodes CGTGTGFNEQFF.

V usage is TRBV28 and J usage is TRBJ2-6; 7 nucleotides agree with TRBD1. Germline CDR1 and CDR2: MDHEN and SYDVKM. The CDR3 length is 15 residues. The V gene end was trimmed by 6 bases and the J gene end by 2 bases; junction bases not matched to a gene: 4. The CDR3, as DNA: TGTGCCAGCAGGATGAGGGGGCCTGGGGCCAACGTCCTGACTTTC. This gives the protein CASRMRGPGANVLTF.

This clonotype has just a few counts. The CDR3 loop reads CASSLSGSYEQYF. Here the CDR3 DNA reads TGTGCCAGCAGTCTCTCCGGGTCGTACGAGCAGTACTTC. This chain connects TRBV12-3 or TRBV12-4 to TRBJ2-7, with D uncertain. The CDR3 length is 13 residues. V was clipped by 5 bases and J by 4 bases, with 12 bases between them.

The chain combines TRBV15 with TRBJ1-2; D is uncertain. Trimming cost V 8 bases and J 2 bases, with 18 bases left between them. The CDR3 is 15 amino acids. The germline V gene has CDR1 LNHNV and CDR2 YYDKDF (reference sequence). CDR3 protein: CATAAADGKNYGYTF. The CDR3 nucleotides are TGTGCCACCGCCGCCGCCGACGGGAAGAACTATGGCTACACCTTC. Together with reference TRBV15 and TRBJ1-2, the CDR3 gives the full variable domain: DAMVIQNPRYQVTQFGKPVTLSCSQTLNHNVMYWYQQKSSQAPKLLFHYYDKDFNNEADTPDNFQSRRPNTSFCFLDIRSPGLGDTAMYLCATAAADGKNYGYTFGSGTRLTVV.

This CDR3 reads CASSPRDEQYF. The CDR3 coding sequence is TGTGCCAGCAGCCCCAGGGACGAGCAGTACTTC. The genes are TRBV28 and TRBJ2-7; tentative D call: TRBD1 (5 bases). Germline CDR1 and CDR2: MDHEN and SYDVKM. Trimming removed 6 bases from V and 5 bases from J, with 8 bases in between. This CDR3 has 11 amino acids.

On this clonotype itself: A read error may produce the germline difference seen at one junction end. The gene calls are TRBV18 and TRBJ1-1; 7 bases agree with TRBD1. The CDR3 covers 14 residues. Germline V gene lookup returns CDR1 KGHSH and CDR2 LQKENI. The CDR3 DNA follows: TGTGCCAGCTCGCCCGGGACAGAGAACCCTGAAGCTTTCTTT. Its translation: CASSPGTENPEAFF. The full variable domain, its missing parts supplied by reference TRBV18 and TRBJ1-1, is NAGVMQNPRHLVRRRGQEARLRCSPMKGHSHVYWYRQLPEEGLKFMVYLQKENIIDESGMPKERFSAEFPKEGPSILRIQQVVRGDSAAYFCASSPGTENPEAFFGQGTRLTVV.

The gene calls are TRBV28 and TRBJ1-1; D remains unclear. Germline assignment: CDR1 MDHEN and CDR2 SYDVKM. The CDR3 contains 14 residues. The V end was cut by 6 bases, the J end by 4 bases, with 15 bases between. The CDR3 sequence: CASSIPGEGTEAFF. Here the CDR3 DNA reads TGTGCCAGCAGCATTCCGGGAGAGGGCACTGAAGCTTTCTTT.

The chain carries TRBV11-2 and TRBJ1-2, with 11 nucleotides matching TRBD1. CDR1 and CDR2 (germline): SGHAT, FQNNGV. The ends lost 5 bases at V and 8 bases at J; junction bases unmatched: 13. This CDR3 is built from 16 residues. For the CDR3, the DNA is TGTGCCAGCAGCCAGGGACAGGGGGATCCACGATGGGGCTACACCTTC. This sequence encodes CASSQGQGDPRWGYTF.

V and J are TRBV2 and TRBJ2-6; 7 nucleotides line up with TRBD1. CDR1 SNHLY and CDR2 FYNNEI come from the germline V gene. The CDR3 runs to 18 residues. J gave up 3 bases and V 8 bases, and 16 bases lay outside the gene matches. The CDR3, as DNA: TGTGCCAGCCCTGCCTCGACAGGGCCCAGGGGTGGGGCCAACGTCCTGACTTTC. Its protein product is CASPASTGPRGGANVLTF. The whole variable domain, filled in from reference TRBV2 and TRBJ2-6, reads EPEVTQTPSHQVTQMGQEVILRCVPISNHLYFYWYRQILGQKVEFLVSFYNNEISEKSEIFDDQFSVERPDGSNFTLKIRSTKLEDSAMYFCASPASTGPRGGANVLTFGAGSRLTVL.

The genes are TRBV19 and TRBJ2-3; D unresolved. Germline values: CDR1 LNHDA, CDR2 SQIVND (reference sequence). This CDR3 region has 15 residues. V lost 1 base, J lost 2 bases, and 10 bases lay in between. The CDR3 region has the DNA TGTGCCAGTAGTATAGGGTTCAGCTTCACAGATACGCAGTATTTT. This encodes CASSIGFSFTDTQYF.

The chain has TRBV20-1 and TRBJ2-3, with 7 bases fitting TRBD2. V was clipped by 6 bases and J by 0 bases; unmatched bases: 9. The CDR3 has 15 residues. Germline values: CDR1 DFQATT, CDR2 SNEGSKA (reference sequence). The CDR3 DNA reads TGCAGTGCCCTAGGGACTATACAGAGCACAGATACGCAGTATTTT. This translates into CSALGTIQSTDTQYF.